The present entry profiles one T cell receptor beta chain with its context. Antigen specificity is unknown. The data stem from a study of cytomegalovirus exposure and HLA in healthy donors. Repertoires were generated with immunoSEQ multiplex PCR, while TCRdb's copy carries only in-frame clones and drops some. The table lists 100,000 to 120,000 clones, roughly 90% of them singletons. Looked up from germline, CDR1 is SGDLS and CDR2 is YYNGEE. CDR3 length: 15 residues. The junction had 6 bases not matched to a gene; V was cut back by 4 bases and J by 0 bases. Findings and caveats of the study: It was reportedly the case that the classifier diagnosed cytomegalovirus status with high specificity and sensitivity.

What was sequenced was PBMCs. The source is a woman in her twenties or thirties in good health and CMV-seropositive. The chain recombines TRBV9 with TRBJ1-1; 7 bases match TRBD1. The CDR3 reads CASSTQGVMNTEAFF. The CDR3 coding sequence is TGTGCCAGCAGCACCCAGGGGGTCATGAACACTGAAGCTTTCTTT.